This TCR beta chain was sequenced during a study of blood T cell repertoires in COVID-19. Study-level background: There were acute and convalescent COVID-19 samples, and they came from the United States, Italy and Spain.

Using immunoSEQ multiplex PCR, the repertoire was profiled, and TCRdb retains in-frame clones only, with some absent. The sample carries under 200,000 clones, more than 70% recorded once. Germline CDR1 reads MNHEY; CDR2 reads SVGAGI. The CDR3 has 13 amino acids. V shed 6 bases and J shed 4 bases, with 10 bases lying between them. The TCR originated in a middle-aged man with active or convalescent COVID-19. The sequenced sample consisted of peripheral blood. This chain uses TRBV6-5 with TRBJ2-4, with TRBD2 as a possible D gene (6 bases). CDR3 nucleotides: TGTGCCAGCAGCTCGGGACTGAAAAACATTCAGTACTTC. Protein: CASSSGLKNIQYF.